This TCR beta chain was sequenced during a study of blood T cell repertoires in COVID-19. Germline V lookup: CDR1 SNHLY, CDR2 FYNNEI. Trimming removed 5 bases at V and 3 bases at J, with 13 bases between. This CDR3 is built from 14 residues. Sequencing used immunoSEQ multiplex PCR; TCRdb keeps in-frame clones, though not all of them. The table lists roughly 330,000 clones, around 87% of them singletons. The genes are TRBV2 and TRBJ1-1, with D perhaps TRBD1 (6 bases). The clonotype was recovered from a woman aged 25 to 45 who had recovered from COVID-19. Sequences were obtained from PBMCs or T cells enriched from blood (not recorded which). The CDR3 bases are TGTGCCAGCAGTACACAGGGAAGGGACACTGAAGCTTTCTTT. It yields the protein CASSTQGRDTEAFF.